What follows describes a single T cell receptor beta chain. Its antigen is not identified. This specimen comes from a study of identical twins. General study points: Models underestimated how often monozygotic twins shared out-of-frame TCR alpha.

There are 16 residues in the CDR3. V was clipped by 4 bases and J by 6 bases; unmatched bases: 13. Template switching, a step in the protocol, added a universal primer site, and cDNA carried unique molecular identifiers. A single record per CDR3 protein comes from TCRdb applying MiXCR to the 5' RACE reads. The sample has 500,000 to 650,000 distinct CDR3 sequences, 20% to 25% seen once. Another study also made use of these data, one on yellow fever vaccine responses in identical twins. That paper notes: As reported, the vaccine T cell response of twins seemed partly convergent and partly personalized.

The TCR sequence derives from a woman younger than 30 in good health. Specimen: CD4+ T cells sorted from blood. The chain combines TRBV12-3 or TRBV12-4 with TRBJ1-1, with 8 bases that match TRBD1. CDR3 nucleotide sequence: TGTGCCAGCAGTTCGTCCCCCGGACAGGGAACGGCTGAAGCTTTCTTT. Translation: CASSSSPGQGTAEAFF.